This entry is about one T cell receptor beta chain. The antigen is undetermined. The germline V and J ends were trimmed by 2 bases and 5 bases, with 9 bases remaining between them. Germline-derived CDR1 and CDR2 are WSHSY and SAAADI. The length of the CDR3 is 14 residues. The data derive from a study of shared clonotypes between healthy human individuals. Study results and limitations: The study generally estimated greater richness for naive than memory subsets. Sorted-subset samples were not fully sequenced, rarefaction indicated. The sole specimen, blood, was sampled, and tissue repertoires likely differ.

Per the original data handling: Without quality scores, immunoSEQ junctional reads could not be filtered like full-length reads. The protocol was immunoSEQ multiplex PCR, while the TCRdb copy is restricted to in-frame clones and leaves out a portion. D and trimming come from the DNA, and the V and J calls and clone size come from that table. The sample has approximately 2.4 million clones, more than 90% seen once. The gene calls are TRBV10-2 and TRBJ1-4, with D possibly matching TRBD1 (5 bases). Sequencing was done on a sample of naive CD4+ T cells sorted from blood. Regarding subset: CD45RA+ positively selected. The TCR comes from a man aged 18 to 30 in good health. In nucleotides, the CDR3 is TGCGCCAGCAGTGAGGGGGCGGGCAATGAAAAACTGTTTTTT. Encoded protein: CASSEGAGNEKLFF.